Each of the 19 T cell receptor beta chains below was sequenced from the same sample in a study of blood T cell repertoires in COVID-19. The protocol was immunoSEQ multiplex PCR, while the TCRdb copy is restricted to in-frame clones and leaves out a portion. The sample includes about 220,000 clones, about nine tenths of them seen just once. Sample: PBMCs or T cells enriched from blood (not recorded which). These receptors were taken from a woman younger than 45 who had recovered from COVID-19.

The rearrangement joins TRBV27 to TRBJ1-1; a possible D gene is TRBD1 (6 bases). The CDR3 totals 14 residues. The germline V and J ends were trimmed by 7 bases and 5 bases, with 17 bases remaining between them. Germline CDR1 and CDR2: MNHEY and SMNVEV (reference sequence). CDR3 sequence (DNA): TGTGCCAGCAACGACAGGAGCCTGCGTACTGAAGCTTTCTTT. The encoded protein is CASNDRSLRTEAFF.

This chain connects TRBV5-5 to TRBJ1-2, with 7 positions matching TRBD1. The V and J ends lost 5 bases and 4 bases, in that order; junction bases with no gene match: 5. CDR1 and CDR2 from the germline V gene are SGHKS and YYEKEE (reference sequence). The CDR3 is 13 residues long. This chain's CDR3 is CASSLDRFYGYTF. The CDR3 DNA reads as TGTGCCAGCAGTCTGGACAGGTTCTATGGCTACACCTTC.

V and J are TRBV19 and TRBJ1-1, with D possibly matching TRBD1 (6 bases). Germline CDR1 reads LNHDA; CDR2 reads SQIVND (reference sequence). V was pared by 4 bases and J by 1 base, with 13 bases between. The CDR3 is made up of 15 amino acids. CDR3 region: CASSTSAGANTEAFF. Here the CDR3 DNA reads TGTGCCAGTAGTACCTCGGCGGGGGCGAACACTGAAGCTTTCTTT.

CDR3 nucleotides: TGTGCCAGCAGTTTCCCGACAGGGGGCCAAGATACGCAGTATTTT. It is translated as CASSFPTGGQDTQYF. The V call is TRBV6-5, the J call TRBJ2-3; TRBD1 agrees at 10 bases. V trimming: 4 bases; J trimming: 5 bases; junction bases outside the gene matches: 6. This CDR3 region has 15 residues. Germline CDR1 MNHEY, CDR2 SVGAGI.

This chain uses TRBV5-4 with TRBJ1-2, with 8 bases lining up with TRBD1. Germline trimming cut 4 bases from V and 8 bases from J; bases unmatched to any gene: 4. The CDR3 totals 12 residues. Germline lookup yields CDR1 SGHNT and CDR2 YYREEE (reference sequence). CDR3 coding DNA: TGTGCCAGCAGCAGGACAGGGAGAGGCTACACCTTC. Protein sequence: CASSRTGRGYTF.

V gene TRBV19 combines with J gene TRBJ2-1; 7 nucleotides match TRBD1. V lost 6 bases to trimming and J lost 0 bases; unmatched junction nucleotides: 2. This CDR3 is built from 14 residues. The germline gives CDR1 LNHDA, CDR2 SQIVND (reference sequence). DNA of the CDR3: TGTGCCAGTAGGGGGACAGTCTCCTACAATGAGCAGTTCTTC. The encoded protein is CASRGTVSYNEQFF.

The CDR3 DNA is TGTGCCCTCCAGGGGGAACAGACTGGGGGCTACACCTTC. This codes for CALQGEQTGGYTF. The chain employs TRBV10-3 and TRBJ1-2; 7 bases fit TRBD1. The germline V gene has CDR1 ENHRY and CDR2 SYGVKD. The CDR3 totals 13 residues. The ends lost 11 bases at V and 8 bases at J; junction bases unmatched: 14.

The chain couples TRBV2 to TRBJ1-2, with 7 bases aligning to TRBD1. V was clipped by 4 bases and J by 5 bases; unmatched bases: 10. The CDR3 extends over 15 amino acids. Germline V gene sequence: CDR1 SNHLY, CDR2 FYNNEI. The CDR3 loop reads CASSGARTGIYGYTF. CDR3 in DNA: TGTGCCAGCAGTGGAGCCCGGACAGGCATTTATGGCTACACCTTC. The full variable domain, its missing parts supplied by reference TRBV2 and TRBJ1-2, is EPEVTQTPSHQVTQMGQEVILRCVPISNHLYFYWYRQILGQKVEFLVSFYNNEISEKSEIFDDQFSVERPDGSNFTLKIRSTKLEDSAMYFCASSGARTGIYGYTFGSGTRLTVV.

V and J are TRBV4-2 and TRBJ2-2, with 13 bases identical to TRBD2. The CDR3 extends over 16 amino acids. J gave up 5 bases and V 4 bases, and 4 bases lay outside the gene matches. Germline-derived CDR1 and CDR2 are LGHNA and YNFKEQ. CDR3 in DNA: TGTGCCAGCAGCCGGTCACTAGCGGGGGGGACCGGGGAGCTGTTTTTT. Its translation is CASSRSLAGGTGELFF.

CDR3 DNA: TGTGCCAGCAGTTTATCGGGTACTAGCGTGCTCAATGAGCAGTTCTTC. This translates into CASSLSGTSVLNEQFF. The chain couples TRBV27 to TRBJ2-1, with 7 bases identical to TRBD2. Per germline, CDR1 MNHEY and CDR2 SMNVEV (reference sequence). The CDR3 is 16 residues long. V dropped 0 bases and J dropped 6; count of bases not matched to a gene: 8.

Remarks on this clone: Mismatch with germline at one junction end may stem from a read error. The V call is TRBV12-3 or TRBV12-4, the J call TRBJ2-1, with a weak D call TRBD1 (6 bases). The CDR3 runs 12 residues. The CDR3 DNA sequence: TGTGCCAGCAATTTAAGGGGGAATGAGCAGTTCTTC. Protein sequence: CASNLRGNEQFF.

The chain links TRBV6-1 to TRBJ1-5, with 8 bases matching TRBD1. Trimming at V came to 3 bases and at J to 5 bases, leaving 3 bases not matched to a gene. CDR1 is MNHNS and CDR2 is SASEGT in the germline V gene. CDR3 size: 14 residues. CDR3: CASSETGAYQPQHF. CDR3 DNA sequence: TGTGCCAGCAGTGAGACAGGGGCGTATCAGCCCCAGCATTTT.

The chain combines TRBV4-2 with TRBJ2-3; TRBD2 aligns across 14 bases. V dropped 4 bases and J dropped 1; count of bases not matched to a gene: 4. The CDR3 sequence is 17 residues long. Germline values: CDR1 LGHNA, CDR2 YNFKEQ. The CDR3 region is CASSPGLAGVGTDTQYF. Here the CDR3 DNA reads TGTGCCAGCAGCCCGGGACTAGCGGGGGTCGGCACAGATACGCAGTATTTT.

The chain joins TRBV9 to TRBJ1-4; a possible D gene is TRBD1 (6 bases). CDR3 length equals 14 residues. Trimming pared 0 bases from V and 8 bases from J, leaving 11 bases between. Germline-derived CDR1 and CDR2 are SGDLS and YYNGEE. The DNA of the CDR3 is TGTGCCAGCAGCGTAGGCAGGGGTGGCGAAAAACTGTTTTTT. Translation: CASSVGRGGEKLFF.

This clone was counted once. The chain is built from TRBV5-4 and TRBJ1-5; 7 bases map to TRBD1. V lost 4 bases to trimming and J lost 1 base; unmatched junction nucleotides: 11. This CDR3 is 17 amino acids long. Looked up from germline, CDR1 is SGHNT and CDR2 is YYREEE (reference sequence). The CDR3 here is CASSPPPDRASNQPQHF. The DNA for the CDR3 is TGTGCCAGCAGCCCTCCCCCTGACAGGGCCAGCAATCAGCCCCAGCATTTT.

The chain recombines TRBV2 with TRBJ2-5; 7 bases match TRBD1. V gave up 7 bases and J gave up 5 bases; unmatched junction bases: 7. This CDR3 is built from 13 residues. Germline loops: CDR1 SNHLY, CDR2 FYNNEI. The CDR3 sequence: CASIVRGHETQYF. DNA of the CDR3: TGTGCCAGCATTGTGAGGGGGCATGAGACCCAGTACTTC.

CDR3 DNA sequence: TGTGCCAGCAGCAATTCTGGAAACACCATATATTTT. It encodes CASSNSGNTIYF. The V call is TRBV2, the J call TRBJ1-3; D not resolved. CDR1 is SNHLY and CDR2 is FYNNEI in the germline V gene. This CDR3 spans 12 amino acids. V lost 6 bases, J lost 1 base, and 4 bases lay in between.

The V gene is TRBV3-1 (or the pseudogene TRBV3-2), the J gene TRBJ2-5, with 7 bases lining up with TRBD1. Germline trimming cut 4 bases from V and 1 base from J; bases unmatched to any gene: 6. Germline V CDR1 and CDR2: LGHDT, YNNKEL (reference sequence). The CDR3 spans 15 residues. The CDR3 is CASSPLRDSQETQYF. The CDR3 DNA is TGTGCCAGCAGCCCTCTAAGGGACAGCCAAGAGACCCAGTACTTC.

About this clone itself: In the same sample, other DNA sequences code for this CDR3. CDR3 region: CASSLQLNTEAFF. CDR3 sequence (DNA): TGTGCCAGCAGTTTACAGTTAAACACTGAAGCTTTCTTT. The chain is built from TRBV27 and TRBJ1-1; D not resolved. The CDR3 is 13 residues long. Germline V gene lookup returns CDR1 MNHEY and CDR2 SMNVEV (reference sequence). Between the trimmed V and J ends, which lost 2 bases and 2 bases, there was a span of 6 bases.